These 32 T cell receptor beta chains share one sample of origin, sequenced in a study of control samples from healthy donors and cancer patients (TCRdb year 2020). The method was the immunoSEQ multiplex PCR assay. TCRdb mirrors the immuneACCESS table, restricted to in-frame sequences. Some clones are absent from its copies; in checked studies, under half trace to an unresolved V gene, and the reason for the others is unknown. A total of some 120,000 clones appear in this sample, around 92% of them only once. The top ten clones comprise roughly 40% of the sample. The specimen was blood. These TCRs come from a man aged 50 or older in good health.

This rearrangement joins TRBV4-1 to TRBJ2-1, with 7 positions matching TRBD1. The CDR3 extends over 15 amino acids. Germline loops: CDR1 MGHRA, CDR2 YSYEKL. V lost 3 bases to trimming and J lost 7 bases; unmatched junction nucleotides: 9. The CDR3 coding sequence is TGCGCCAGCAGCCACACCTCGACAGGGTTGAATGAGCAGTTCTTC. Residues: CASSHTSTGLNEQFF.

The CDR3 region is CASSQEDRANTEAFF. The CDR3 region has the DNA TGCGCCAGCAGCCAAGAGGACAGGGCGAACACTGAAGCTTTCTTT. The V call is TRBV4-3, the J call TRBJ1-1; the match to TRBD1 covers 8 bases. With 0 bases clipped from V and 1 base from J, the junction kept 1 base outside the gene matches. CDR1 LGHNA and CDR2 YSLEER come from the germline V gene. The CDR3 is 15 amino acids.

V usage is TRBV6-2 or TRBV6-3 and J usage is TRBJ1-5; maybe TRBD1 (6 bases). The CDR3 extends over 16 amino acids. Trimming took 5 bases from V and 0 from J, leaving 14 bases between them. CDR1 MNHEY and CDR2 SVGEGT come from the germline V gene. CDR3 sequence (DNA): TGTGCCAGCAGTCCCGGGACAAGTTTTAGCAATCAGCCCCAGCATTTT. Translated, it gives CASSPGTSFSNQPQHF.

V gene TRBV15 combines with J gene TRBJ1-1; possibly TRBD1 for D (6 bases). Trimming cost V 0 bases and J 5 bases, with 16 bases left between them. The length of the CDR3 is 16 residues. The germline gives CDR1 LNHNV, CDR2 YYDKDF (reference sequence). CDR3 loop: CATSRDPGQGRTEAFF. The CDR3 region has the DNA TGTGCCACCAGCAGAGATCCCGGCCAGGGGAGGACTGAAGCTTTCTTT.

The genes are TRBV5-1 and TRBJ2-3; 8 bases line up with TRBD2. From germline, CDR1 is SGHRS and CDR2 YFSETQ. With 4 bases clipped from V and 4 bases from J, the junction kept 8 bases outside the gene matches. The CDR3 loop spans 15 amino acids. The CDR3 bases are TGCGCCAGCAGCGCCGGGACTAGTAACGCAGATACGCAGTATTTT. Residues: CASSAGTSNADTQYF.

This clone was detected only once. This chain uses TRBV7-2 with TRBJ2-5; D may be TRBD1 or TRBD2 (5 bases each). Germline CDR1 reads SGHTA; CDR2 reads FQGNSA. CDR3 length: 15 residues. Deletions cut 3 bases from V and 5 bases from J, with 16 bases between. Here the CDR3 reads CASSFRAGSGETQYF. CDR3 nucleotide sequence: TGTGCCAGCAGCTTCCGTGCGGGTTCAGGGGAGACCCAGTACTTC. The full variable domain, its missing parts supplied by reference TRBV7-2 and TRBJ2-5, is GAGVSQSPSNKVTEKGKDVELRCDPISGHTALYWYRQSLGQGLEFLIYFQGNSAPDKSGLPSDRFSAERTGGSVSTLTIQRTQQEDSAVYLCASSFRAGSGETQYFGPGTRLLVL.

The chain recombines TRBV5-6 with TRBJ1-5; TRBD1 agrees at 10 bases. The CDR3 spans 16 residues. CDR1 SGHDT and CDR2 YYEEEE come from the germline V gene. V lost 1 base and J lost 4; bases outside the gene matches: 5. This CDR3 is CASSLLTGGLNQPQHF. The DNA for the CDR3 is TGTGCCAGCAGCTTGTTGACAGGGGGCCTAAATCAGCCCCAGCATTTT. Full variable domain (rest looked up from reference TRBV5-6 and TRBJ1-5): DAGVTQSPTHLIKTRGQQVTLRCSPKSGHDTVSWYQQALGQGPQFIFQYYEEEERQRGNFPDRFSGHQFPNYSSELNVNALLLGDSALYLCASSLLTGGLNQPQHFGDGTRLSIL.

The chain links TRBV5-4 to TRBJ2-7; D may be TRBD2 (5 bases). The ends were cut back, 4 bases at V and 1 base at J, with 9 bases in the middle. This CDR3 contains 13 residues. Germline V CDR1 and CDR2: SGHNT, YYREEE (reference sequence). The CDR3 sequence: CASSPDFSYEQYF. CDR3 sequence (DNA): TGTGCCAGCAGCCCGGACTTTTCCTACGAGCAGTACTTC.

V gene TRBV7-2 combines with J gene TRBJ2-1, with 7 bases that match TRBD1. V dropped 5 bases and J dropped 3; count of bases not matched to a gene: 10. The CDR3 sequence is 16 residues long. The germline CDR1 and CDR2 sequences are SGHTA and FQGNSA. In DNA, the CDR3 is TGTGCCAGCAGCCAGCGGACAGGCGACTACTACAATGAGCAGTTCTTC. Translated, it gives CASSQRTGDYYNEQFF.

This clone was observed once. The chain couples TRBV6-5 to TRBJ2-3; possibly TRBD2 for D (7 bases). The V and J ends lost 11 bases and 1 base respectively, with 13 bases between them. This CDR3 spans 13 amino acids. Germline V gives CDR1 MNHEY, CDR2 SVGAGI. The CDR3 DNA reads TGTGCCGCTGGGCGGGGGCGCACAGATACGCAGTATTTT. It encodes CAAGRGRTDTQYF.

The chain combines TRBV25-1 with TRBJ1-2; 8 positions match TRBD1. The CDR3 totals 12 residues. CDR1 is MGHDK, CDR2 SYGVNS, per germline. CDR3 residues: CASGDRNYGYTF. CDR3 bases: TGTGCTAGCGGGGACAGGAACTATGGCTACACCTTC.

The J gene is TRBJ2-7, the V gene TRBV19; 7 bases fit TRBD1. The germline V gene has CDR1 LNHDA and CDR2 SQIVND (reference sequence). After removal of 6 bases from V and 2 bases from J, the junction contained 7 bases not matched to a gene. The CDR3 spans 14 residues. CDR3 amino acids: CASSRRQGTYEQYF. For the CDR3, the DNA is TGTGCCAGTAGCCGACGACAGGGTACCTACGAGCAGTACTTC.

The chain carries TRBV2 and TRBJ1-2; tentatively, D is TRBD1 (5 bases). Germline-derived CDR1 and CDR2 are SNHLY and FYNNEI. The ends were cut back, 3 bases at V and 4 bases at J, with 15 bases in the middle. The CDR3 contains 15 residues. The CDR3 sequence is CASSEPGRRPYGYTF. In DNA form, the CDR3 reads TGTGCCAGCAGTGAGCCGGGACGGAGGCCCTATGGCTACACCTTC.

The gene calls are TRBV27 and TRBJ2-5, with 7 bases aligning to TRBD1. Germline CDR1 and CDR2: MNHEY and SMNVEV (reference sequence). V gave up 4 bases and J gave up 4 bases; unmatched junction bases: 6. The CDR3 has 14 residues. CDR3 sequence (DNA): TGTGCCAGCAGTTCTCCCGGGACAGCAGAGACCCAGTACTTC. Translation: CASSSPGTAETQYF.

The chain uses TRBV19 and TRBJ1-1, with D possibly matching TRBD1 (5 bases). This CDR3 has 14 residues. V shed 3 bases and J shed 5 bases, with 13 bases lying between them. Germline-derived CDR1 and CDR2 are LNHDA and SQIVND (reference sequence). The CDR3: CASSMGRVGTEAFF. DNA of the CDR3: TGTGCCAGTAGTATGGGGCGCGTGGGGACTGAAGCTTTCTTT.

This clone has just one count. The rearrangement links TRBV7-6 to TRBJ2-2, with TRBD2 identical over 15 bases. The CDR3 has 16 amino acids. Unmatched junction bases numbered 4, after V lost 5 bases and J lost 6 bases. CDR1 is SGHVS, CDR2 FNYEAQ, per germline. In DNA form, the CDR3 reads TGTGCCAGCAGCCCGCGGACTAGCGGGGGGGCCGGGGAGCTGTTTTTT. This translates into CASSPRTSGGAGELFF.

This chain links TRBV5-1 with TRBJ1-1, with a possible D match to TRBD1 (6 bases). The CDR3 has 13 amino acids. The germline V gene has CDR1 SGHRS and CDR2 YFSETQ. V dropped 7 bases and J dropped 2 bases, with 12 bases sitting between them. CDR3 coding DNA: TGCGCCAGCGGCGGACAGTCAAACACTGAAGCTTTCTTT. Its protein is CASGGQSNTEAFF.

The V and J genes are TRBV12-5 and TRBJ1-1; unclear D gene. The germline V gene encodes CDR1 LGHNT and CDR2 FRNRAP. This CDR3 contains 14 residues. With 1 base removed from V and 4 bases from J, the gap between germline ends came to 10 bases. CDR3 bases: TGTGCTAGTGGTTTGGGTCGGTCTGCCACTGAAGCTTTCTTT. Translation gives CASGLGRSATEAFF.

The CDR3 DNA sequence: TGTGCCAGTAGTCAAGGGACGGTGAACACTGAAGCTTTCTTT. Protein: CASSQGTVNTEAFF. The chain is built from TRBV19 and TRBJ1-1; TRBD1 is a possible D gene (5 bases). The CDR3 contains 14 residues. Germline V CDR1 and CDR2: LNHDA, SQIVND (reference sequence). With 5 bases removed from V and 0 bases from J, the gap between germline ends came to 10 bases.

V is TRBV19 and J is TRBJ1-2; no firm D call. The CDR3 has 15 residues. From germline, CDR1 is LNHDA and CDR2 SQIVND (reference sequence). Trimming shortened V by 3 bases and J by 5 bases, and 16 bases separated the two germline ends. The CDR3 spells CASSMFVRNSYGYTF. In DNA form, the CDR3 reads TGTGCCAGTAGTATGTTTGTCAGGAATTCATATGGCTACACCTTC.

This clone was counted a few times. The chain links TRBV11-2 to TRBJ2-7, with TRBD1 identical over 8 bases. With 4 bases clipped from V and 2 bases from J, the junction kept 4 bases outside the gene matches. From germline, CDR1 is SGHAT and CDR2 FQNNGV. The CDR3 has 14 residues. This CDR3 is CASSWDRSAYEQYF. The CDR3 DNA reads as TGTGCCAGCAGCTGGGACAGGAGCGCCTACGAGCAGTACTTC.

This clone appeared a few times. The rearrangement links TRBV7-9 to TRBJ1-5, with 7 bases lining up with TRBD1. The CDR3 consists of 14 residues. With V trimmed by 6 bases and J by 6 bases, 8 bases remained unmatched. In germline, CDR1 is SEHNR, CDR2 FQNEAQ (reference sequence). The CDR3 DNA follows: TGTGCCAGCAGATGGGACAGTAATTGTCAGCCCCAGCATTTT. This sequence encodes CASRWDSNCQPQHF.

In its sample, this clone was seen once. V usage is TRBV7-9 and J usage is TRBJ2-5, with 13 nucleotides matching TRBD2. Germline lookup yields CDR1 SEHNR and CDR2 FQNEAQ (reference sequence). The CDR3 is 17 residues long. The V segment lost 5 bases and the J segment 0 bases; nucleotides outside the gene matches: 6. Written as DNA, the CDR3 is TGTGCCAGCAGCAGGACTAGCGGGGGCCCGTACCAAGAGACCCAGTACTTC. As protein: CASSRTSGGPYQETQYF.

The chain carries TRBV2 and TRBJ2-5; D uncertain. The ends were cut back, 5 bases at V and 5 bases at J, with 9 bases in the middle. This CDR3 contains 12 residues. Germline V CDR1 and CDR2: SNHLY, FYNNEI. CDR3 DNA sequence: TGTGCCAGCAGTCTAGATTCGGAGACCCAGTACTTC. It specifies CASSLDSETQYF.

The CDR3: CASSVGTSGVGRETQYF. As DNA, the CDR3 is TGTGCCAGCAGCGTAGGAACTAGCGGGGTGGGGAGAGAGACCCAGTACTTC. The chain has TRBV9 and TRBJ2-5, with 10 bases aligning to TRBD2. The CDR3 length is 17 residues. From germline, CDR1 is SGDLS and CDR2 YYNGEE. V gave up 0 bases and J gave up 4 bases; unmatched junction bases: 9.

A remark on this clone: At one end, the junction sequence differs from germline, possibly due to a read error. The CDR3 here is CSANYGYTF. The CDR3 DNA is TGCAGTGCTAATTATGGCTACACCTTC. V gene TRBV20-1 combines with J gene TRBJ1-2, with unresolved D. This CDR3 is built from 9 residues. Germline CDR1 is DFQATT and CDR2 is SNEGSKA (reference sequence).

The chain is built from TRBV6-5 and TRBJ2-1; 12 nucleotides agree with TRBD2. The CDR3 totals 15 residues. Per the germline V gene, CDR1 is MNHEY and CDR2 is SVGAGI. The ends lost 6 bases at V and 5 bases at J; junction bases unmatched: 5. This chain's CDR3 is CASRLLAGGHNEQFF. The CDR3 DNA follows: TGTGCCAGCAGATTACTAGCGGGGGGACACAATGAGCAGTTCTTC.

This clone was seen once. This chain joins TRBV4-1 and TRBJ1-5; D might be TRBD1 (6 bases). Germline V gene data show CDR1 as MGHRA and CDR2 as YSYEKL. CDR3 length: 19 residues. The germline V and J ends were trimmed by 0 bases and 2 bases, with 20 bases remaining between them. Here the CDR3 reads CASSQDLAQGFRGNQPQHF. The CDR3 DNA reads TGCGCCAGCAGCCAAGACCTTGCCCAGGGGTTTAGGGGCAATCAGCCCCAGCATTTT.

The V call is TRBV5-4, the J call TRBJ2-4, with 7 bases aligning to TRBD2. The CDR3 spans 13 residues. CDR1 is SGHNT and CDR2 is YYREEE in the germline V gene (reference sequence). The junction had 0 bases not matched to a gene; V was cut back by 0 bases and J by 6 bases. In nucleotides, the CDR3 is TGTGCCAGCAGCTTGGCTAGCGGAAACATTCAGTACTTC. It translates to CASSLASGNIQYF.

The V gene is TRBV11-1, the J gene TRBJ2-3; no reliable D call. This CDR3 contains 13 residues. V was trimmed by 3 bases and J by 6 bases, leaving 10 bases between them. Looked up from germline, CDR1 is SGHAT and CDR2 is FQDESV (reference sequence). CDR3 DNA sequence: TGTGCCAGCAGCTTCGACGGTTCCGATACGCAGTATTTT. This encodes CASSFDGSDTQYF.

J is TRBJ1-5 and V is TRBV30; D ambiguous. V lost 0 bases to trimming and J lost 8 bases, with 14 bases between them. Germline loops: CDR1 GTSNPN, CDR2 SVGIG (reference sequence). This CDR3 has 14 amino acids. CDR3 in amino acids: CAWSVGLTGEPQHF. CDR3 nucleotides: TGTGCCTGGAGTGTAGGCCTAACCGGAGAGCCCCAGCATTTT.

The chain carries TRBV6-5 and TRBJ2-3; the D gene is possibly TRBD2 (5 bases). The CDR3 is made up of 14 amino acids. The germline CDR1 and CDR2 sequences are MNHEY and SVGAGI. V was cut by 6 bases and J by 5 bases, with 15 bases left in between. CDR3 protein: CASRPGLLKDTQYF. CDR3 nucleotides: TGTGCCAGCAGACCCGGACTTCTCAAAGATACGCAGTATTTT.